This T cell receptor beta chain was retrieved from a study of blood T cell repertoires in COVID-19. Study at large: Both acute and convalescent COVID-19 samples were obtained from the United States, Italy and Spain. Sources were T cells, B-cell-depleted T cells, or PBMCs; the material itself was cDNA or gDNA.

Methods used by the authors: For nucleated cells, counts were estimated from reference gene primer amplification. The assay was immunoSEQ multiplex PCR, and TCRdb's table has in-frame clones only and misses some. That table furnishes V, J and clone size, whereas the DNA furnished D and trimming. The table has tens of thousands of clones, 88% seen once. The TCR sequence derives from a human donor in a cohort sampled during active COVID-19. The source material was peripheral blood.

CDR3 DNA: TGTGCCAGCAGCCCCTACAGTATCAATAACTATGGCTACACCTTC. It is translated as CASSPYSINNYGYTF. The V gene is TRBV5-4, the J gene TRBJ1-2; unclear D gene. Germline V gives CDR1 SGHNT, CDR2 YYREEE (reference sequence). V shed 4 bases and J shed 1 base, with 14 bases lying between them. This CDR3 region has 15 residues. Full variable domain (remainder filled in from reference TRBV5-4 and TRBJ1-2): ETGVTQSPTHLIKTRGQQVTLRCSSQSGHNTVSWYQQALGQGPQFIFQYYREEENGRGNFPPRFSGLQFPNYSSELNVNALELDDSALYLCASSPYSINNYGYTFGSGTRLTVV.